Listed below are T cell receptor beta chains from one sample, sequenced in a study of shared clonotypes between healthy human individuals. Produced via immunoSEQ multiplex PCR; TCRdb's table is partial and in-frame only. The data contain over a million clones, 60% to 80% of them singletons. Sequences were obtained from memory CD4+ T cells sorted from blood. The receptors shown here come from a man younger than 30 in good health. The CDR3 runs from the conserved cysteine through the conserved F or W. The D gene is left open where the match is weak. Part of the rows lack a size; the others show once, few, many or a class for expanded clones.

TGTGCCACCGCAGGGGGAGTAGGTCAGCCCCAGCATTTT	CATAGGVGQPQHF	13	TRBV2	TRBJ1-5	TRBD1	NA
TGTGCCAGCAGCACGGACAGGGTGAACACCGGGGAGCTGTTTTTT	CASSTDRVNTGELFF	15	TRBV7-2	TRBJ2-2	TRBD1	NA
TGTGCCAGCAGCGCGACACCTTTGGGTACGCAGTATTTT	CASSATPLGTQYF	13	TRBV9	TRBJ2-3	NA	NA
TGCGCCAGCAGCTTGCAGGGCCCCACAGATACGCAGTATTTT	CASSLQGPTDTQYF	14	TRBV5-1	TRBJ2-3	NA	NA
TGTGCCAGCTCACCGAAGGAGGCTCAGCCCCAGCATTTT	CASSPKEAQPQHF	13	TRBV18	TRBJ1-5	NA	few
TGTGCCAGCAGCCGCGGACGGATTAATTCACCCCTCCACTTT	CASSRGRINSPLHF	14	TRBV28	TRBJ1-6	NA	NA
TGTGCCAGCAGCTTAGGGATCCAAGCTAGCACAGATACGCAGTATTTT	CASSLGIQASTDTQYF	16	TRBV7-2	TRBJ2-3	NA	NA
TGTGCCAGCAGGGGGACTAGCGACGTGACCCAGTACTTC	CASRGTSDVTQYF	13	TRBV6-5	TRBJ2-5	TRBD2	NA
TGCAGCGTTACGGCAAGCTCCTACGAGCAGTACTTC	CSVTASSYEQYF	12	TRBV29-1	TRBJ2-7	NA	NA
TGTGCCAGCAGCGTAGACGTTAACTATGGCTACACCTTC	CASSVDVNYGYTF	13	TRBV9	TRBJ1-2	NA	once
TGTGCCAGCAGCGTAGGGCCTAGCGGGGGAGGTACGCAGTATTTT	CASSVGPSGGGTQYF	15	TRBV9	TRBJ2-3	TRBD2	NA
TGTGCCAGCAGCATACTAGCGGGAAATGAGCAGTTCTTC	CASSILAGNEQFF	13	TRBV7-2	TRBJ2-1	TRBD2	NA
TGCGCCAGCAGTCGGTCTAGCGGGAGTCTATACAATGAGCAGTTCTTC	CASSRSSGSLYNEQFF	16	TRBV10-1	TRBJ2-1	TRBD2	NA
TGTGCCAGCAGTCAATGGGACAGGGAGTACTTC	CASSQWDREYF	11	TRBV6-5	TRBJ2-5	TRBD1	NA
TGTGCCAGCAGTTTTCGAGAAGGCCCCGAGCAGTACTTC	CASSFREGPEQYF	13	TRBV27	TRBJ2-7	NA	NA
TGTGCCAGCACCCCCTCGCAGCAGAACACTGAAGCTTTCTTT	CASTPSQQNTEAFF	14	TRBV6-6	TRBJ1-1	NA	NA
TGTGCCAGTAGTATAAATAGCGGGAGAGGGGATACGCAGTATTTT	CASSINSGRGDTQYF	15	TRBV19	TRBJ2-3	TRBD2	once
TGTGCCAGCAGTCCCTTGGAGGGTACGGGCACTGAAGCTTTCTTT	CASSPLEGTGTEAFF	15	TRBV25-1	TRBJ1-1	NA	NA
TGTGCCAGCTCACCGGGGGACAGGAGCTCCTACGAGCAGTACTTC	CASSPGDRSSYEQYF	15	TRBV18	TRBJ2-7	TRBD1	NA
TGTGCCAGCAGCCCTCAGGCTAGCGGTTATTCCTACGAGCAGTACTTC	CASSPQASGYSYEQYF	16	TRBV9	TRBJ2-7	TRBD2	NA
TGTGCCAGCAGCTCCGGAACCCCAGGGTGGCCCTATCCCAAAAACATTCAGTACTTC	CASSSGTPGWPYPKNIQYF	19	TRBV7-2	TRBJ2-4	NA	few
TGTGCCGGACGGTGGACCGGGGAGCTGTTTTTT	CAGRWTGELFF	11	TRBV14	TRBJ2-2	NA	NA
TGTGCCAGCAGCGTCCGACAGGGGGTTACCCTACGGGAGCAGTACTTC	CASSVRQGVTLREQYF	16	TRBV14	TRBJ2-7	TRBD1	NA
TGTGCCTGGAATAGCGGGGCGGGGGCCAACGTCCTGACTTTC	CAWNSGAGANVLTF	14	TRBV30	TRBJ2-6	TRBD2	NA
TGTGCCAGCAGCGTAGCCTCCTTGAACACTGAAGCTTTCTTT	CASSVASLNTEAFF	14	TRBV9	TRBJ1-1	NA	few
TGTGCCATCAGTGAGGGGACTAGCGGGAGGACGGGGAATGAGCAGTTCTTC	CAISEGTSGRTGNEQFF	17	TRBV10-3	TRBJ2-1	TRBD2	NA
TGTGCCAGTAGTATAGTATCCGGGAGAAGAATCTATAATTCACCCCTCCACTTT	CASSIVSGRRIYNSPLHF	18	TRBV19	TRBJ1-6	NA	NA
TGTGCCAGCAGTGAGAAGACCAGGAACACTGAAGCTTTCTTT	CASSEKTRNTEAFF	14	TRBV6-1	TRBJ1-1	NA	few
TGCGCCAGCAGCTTGACCGGGACTCCTCAAGGGGGCTACACCTTC	CASSLTGTPQGGYTF	15	TRBV5-1	TRBJ1-2	NA	NA
TGTGCCAGCAGCTCAAACCCCTACGAGCAGTACTTC	CASSSNPYEQYF	12	TRBV11-2	TRBJ2-7	NA	NA
TGTGCCAGCAGCTTGGAGGGGAACACTGAAGCTTTCTTT	CASSLEGNTEAFF	13	TRBV5-4	TRBJ1-1	NA	NA
TGTGCCAGCAGTTTTCAAGGAGGGTCCGGCTACACCTTC	CASSFQGGSGYTF	13	TRBV27	TRBJ1-2	NA	few
TGTGCCAGCAGTGAGGTCGGACAGGGGGCTCAGCCCCAGCATTTT	CASSEVGQGAQPQHF	15	TRBV2	TRBJ1-5	TRBD1	NA
TGTGCCAGCAGCTTCGGTTCTGGCGGGGGCGGCAATGAGCAGTTCTTC	CASSFGSGGGGNEQFF	16	TRBV7-3	TRBJ2-1	NA	NA
TGTGCCAGCAGCGCAGCCCACGGGACCTCTGAAAAACTGTTTTTT	CASSAAHGTSEKLFF	15	TRBV9	TRBJ1-4	NA	NA
TGTGCCAGCAGCTTGGCCCAGCGGGCCGGGGAGCTGTTTTTT	CASSLAQRAGELFF	14	TRBV5-4	TRBJ2-2	NA	NA
TGTGCCAGCAGACAGACAGATTTAGCTGGAAACACCATATATTTT	CASRQTDLAGNTIYF	15	TRBV6-1	TRBJ1-3	NA	NA